The sequence of this T cell receptor beta chain was determined in a study of vaccination and CD4 T cells after COVID-19. This clonotype has just one count. As yet, its antigen is unknown. Time point specified: late sampling 161 to 241 days after vaccination in a few convalescent patients. Treatment indicated: approximately 11-day PBMC culture with coronavirus spike peptide pools or control peptides (ViraFEST assay). Germline V CDR1 and CDR2: MNHNS, SASEGT. V gave up 6 bases and J gave up 0 bases, with 12 bases separating them. The CDR3 is made up of 15 amino acids. Sequenced with the Oncomine TCR Beta short-read assay was DNA taken from cultured CD4+ T cells. TCRdb fed the PCR reads into MiXCR, producing one record per CDR3 protein. Among tens of thousands of distinct CDR3 sequences listed, about half were seen once.

The TCR originated in a human donor who had recovered from COVID-19. The J gene is TRBJ2-1, the V gene TRBV6-1; no reliable D call. The sequences come from CD4+ T cells from blood, cultured in vitro, collected about 7 months after SARS-CoV-2 vaccination. CDR3 residues: CASRQRRSSYNEQFF. CDR3 sequence (DNA): TGTGCCAGCAGGCAACGAAGGAGCTCCTACAATGAGCAGTTCTTC.